The rows below give T cell receptor beta chains drawn from one sample of a study of cytomegalovirus exposure and HLA in healthy donors. The data were produced by immunoSEQ multiplex PCR, yet TCRdb's version contains in-frame clones alone and is incomplete. The profile shows some 190,000 clones, around 90% of them singletons. Sequencing was carried out using PBMCs. Every receptor here comes from a boy under 10 years old in good health and CMV-seronegative. Both conserved end residues are part of each CDR3. Each record gives: J gene, D gene, V gene, clone size, CDR3 protein, CDR3 DNA. A D gene is named only where the DNA matches it firmly. The size of a clone is reported for some rows only, either as once, few or many, or as a class for expanded clones.

j_call: TRBJ2-3; d_call: NA; v_call: TRBV14; clone_size: NA; cdr3_aa: CASSQVVAGPTDTQYF; cdr3_nt: TGTGCCAGCAGCCAAGTAGTGGCGGGACCCACAGATACGCAGTATTTT
j_call: TRBJ1-6; d_call: TRBD1; v_call: TRBV27; clone_size: NA; cdr3_aa: CASSFRQGAYNSPLHF; cdr3_nt: TGTGCCAGCAGTTTTCGACAGGGGGCCTACAATTCACCCCTCCACTTT
j_call: TRBJ2-2; d_call: TRBD2; v_call: TRBV6-1; clone_size: few; cdr3_aa: CASSEPTSGFLELFF; cdr3_nt: TGTGCCAGCAGTGAACCGACTAGCGGGTTCTTGGAGCTGTTTTTT
j_call: TRBJ1-1; d_call: NA; v_call: TRBV29-1; clone_size: NA; cdr3_aa: CSVEGQGYTEAFF; cdr3_nt: TGCAGCGTTGAAGGGCAGGGGTATACTGAAGCTTTCTTT
j_call: TRBJ1-2; d_call: TRBD1; v_call: TRBV20-1; clone_size: NA; cdr3_aa: CSAGTDYGYTF; cdr3_nt: TGCAGTGCTGGGACAGACTATGGCTACACCTTC
j_call: TRBJ1-5; d_call: TRBD1; v_call: TRBV6-1; clone_size: few; cdr3_aa: CASSGGQNNQPQHF; cdr3_nt: TGTGCCAGCAGCGGGGGACAGAACAATCAGCCCCAGCATTTT
j_call: TRBJ1-2; d_call: NA; v_call: TRBV19; clone_size: once; cdr3_aa: CASRLKSGYTF; cdr3_nt: TGTGCCAGTAGACTAAAGAGTGGCTACACCTTC
j_call: TRBJ2-7; d_call: NA; v_call: TRBV7-6; clone_size: once; cdr3_aa: CASSLGVPYEQYF; cdr3_nt: TGTGCCAGCAGCTTAGGAGTACCGTACGAGCAGTACTTC
j_call: TRBJ2-7; d_call: TRBD2; v_call: TRBV13; clone_size: NA; cdr3_aa: CASSLMRGGQVNEQYF; cdr3_nt: TGTGCCAGCAGCTTAATGCGGGGGGGCCAGGTGAACGAGCAGTACTTC
j_call: TRBJ1-3; d_call: TRBD1; v_call: TRBV30; clone_size: NA; cdr3_aa: CAWSGDRASGNTIYF; cdr3_nt: TGTGCCTGGAGTGGAGACAGGGCTTCTGGAAACACCATATATTTT
j_call: TRBJ2-7; d_call: TRBD1; v_call: TRBV5-1; clone_size: NA; cdr3_aa: CASSLEAGGFYEQYF; cdr3_nt: TGCGCCAGCAGCTTGGAAGCAGGGGGATTCTACGAGCAGTACTTC
j_call: TRBJ1-1; d_call: NA; v_call: TRBV27; clone_size: NA; cdr3_aa: CASIFRGGTTEAFF; cdr3_nt: TGTGCCAGCATCTTTCGCGGGGGTACCACTGAAGCTTTCTTT
j_call: TRBJ2-1; d_call: NA; v_call: TRBV27; clone_size: NA; cdr3_aa: CASRKGREQFF; cdr3_nt: TGTGCCAGCAGAAAAGGGAGAGAGCAGTTCTTC
j_call: TRBJ2-1; d_call: TRBD2; v_call: TRBV9; clone_size: NA; cdr3_aa: CASSVNLASGSTEQFF; cdr3_nt: TGTGCCAGCAGCGTTAATTTGGCTAGCGGGAGTACTGAGCAGTTCTTC
j_call: TRBJ1-5; d_call: TRBD1; v_call: TRBV5-6; clone_size: NA; cdr3_aa: CASSYRGGNQPQHF; cdr3_nt: TGTGCCAGCAGCTACAGGGGTGGCAATCAGCCCCAGCATTTT
j_call: TRBJ1-3; d_call: NA; v_call: TRBV4-1; clone_size: NA; cdr3_aa: CASSQVPGISGNTIYF; cdr3_nt: TGCGCCAGCAGCCAAGTTCCGGGGATCTCTGGAAACACCATATATTTT
j_call: TRBJ2-7; d_call: TRBD1; v_call: TRBV28; clone_size: once; cdr3_aa: CASSWPATGGAYEQYF; cdr3_nt: TGTGCCAGCAGTTGGCCGGCGACAGGGGGCGCCTACGAGCAGTACTTC
j_call: TRBJ2-7; d_call: NA; v_call: TRBV5-1; clone_size: NA; cdr3_aa: CASSPSQGYEQYF; cdr3_nt: TGCGCCAGCAGCCCTTCACAGGGATACGAGCAGTACTTC
j_call: TRBJ1-4; d_call: TRBD1; v_call: TRBV28; clone_size: NA; cdr3_aa: CASSLSVQGAREKLFF; cdr3_nt: TGTGCCAGCAGTTTATCAGTTCAGGGGGCGAGAGAAAAACTGTTTTTT
j_call: TRBJ2-7; d_call: NA; v_call: TRBV13; clone_size: NA; cdr3_aa: CASSLARFEQYF; cdr3_nt: TGTGCCAGCAGCTTAGCCAGGTTTGAGCAGTACTTC
j_call: TRBJ1-3; d_call: TRBD1; v_call: TRBV5-4; clone_size: few; cdr3_aa: CASSGGTGDGNTIYF; cdr3_nt: TGTGCCAGCAGCGGGGGGACAGGGGACGGAAACACCATATATTTT
j_call: TRBJ2-3; d_call: NA; v_call: TRBV7-9; clone_size: NA; cdr3_aa: CASGSLTSSDTQYF; cdr3_nt: TGTGCCAGCGGGAGCCTAACCTCCTCAGATACGCAGTATTTT
j_call: TRBJ2-3; d_call: NA; v_call: TRBV5-1; clone_size: NA; cdr3_aa: CASRPGVTDTQYF; cdr3_nt: TGCGCCAGCAGGCCCGGAGTCACAGATACGCAGTATTTT
j_call: TRBJ1-1; d_call: NA; v_call: TRBV6-5; clone_size: NA; cdr3_aa: CASSYSAGGPEAFF; cdr3_nt: TGTGCCAGCAGTTACTCGGCAGGAGGGCCTGAAGCTTTCTTT
j_call: TRBJ1-2; d_call: NA; v_call: TRBV6-5; clone_size: NA; cdr3_aa: CASSLLSGHGYTF; cdr3_nt: TGTGCCAGCAGCTTACTTAGCGGGCATGGCTACACCTTC
j_call: TRBJ2-7; d_call: TRBD1; v_call: TRBV5-4; clone_size: once; cdr3_aa: CASSPTGTGKPYEQYF; cdr3_nt: TGTGCCAGCAGCCCCACCGGGACAGGGAAACCCTACGAGCAGTACTTC
j_call: TRBJ2-1; d_call: TRBD1; v_call: TRBV6-4; clone_size: NA; cdr3_aa: CASSTGTGAYNEQFF; cdr3_nt: TGTGCCAGCAGTACCGGGACAGGGGCCTACAATGAGCAGTTCTTC
j_call: TRBJ1-5; d_call: NA; v_call: TRBV7-8; clone_size: NA; cdr3_aa: CASSLLGGGNQPQHF; cdr3_nt: TGTGCCAGCAGCTTATTGGGAGGGGGCAATCAGCCCCAGCATTTT
j_call: TRBJ2-7; d_call: TRBD1; v_call: TRBV6-1; clone_size: NA; cdr3_aa: CASSEGQGTMQYF; cdr3_nt: TGTGCCAGCAGTGAGGGACAGGGAACCATGCAGTACTTC
j_call: TRBJ2-1; d_call: TRBD2; v_call: TRBV28; clone_size: NA; cdr3_aa: CASSLSGRALVNEQFF; cdr3_nt: TGTGCCAGCAGTTTGAGCGGGAGGGCCCTTGTAAATGAGCAGTTCTTC
j_call: TRBJ2-7; d_call: NA; v_call: TRBV5-5; clone_size: NA; cdr3_aa: CASSPGSGLLIYEQYF; cdr3_nt: TGTGCCAGCAGCCCTGGTAGTGGACTACTTATCTACGAGCAGTACTTC
j_call: TRBJ2-1; d_call: NA; v_call: TRBV5-4; clone_size: NA; cdr3_aa: CASSLRVLSYNEQFF; cdr3_nt: TGTGCCAGCAGCTTGCGGGTACTATCCTACAATGAGCAGTTCTTC
j_call: TRBJ1-1; d_call: NA; v_call: TRBV7-9; clone_size: NA; cdr3_aa: CASSFRTEAFF; cdr3_nt: TGTGCCAGCAGCTTCCGCACTGAAGCTTTCTTT
j_call: TRBJ2-2; d_call: TRBD1; v_call: TRBV11-1; clone_size: NA; cdr3_aa: CASSATGPGELFF; cdr3_nt: TGTGCCAGCAGCGCGACAGGGCCCGGGGAGCTGTTTTTT
j_call: TRBJ2-7; d_call: TRBD1; v_call: TRBV9; clone_size: NA; cdr3_aa: CASSAGTGTGPYEQYF; cdr3_nt: TGTGCCAGCAGCGCCGGGACCGGGACAGGGCCCTACGAGCAGTACTTC
j_call: TRBJ2-7; d_call: TRBD2; v_call: TRBV6-5; clone_size: NA; cdr3_aa: CASSIRTSSYEQYF; cdr3_nt: TGTGCCAGCAGTATCAGGACTAGTTCCTACGAGCAGTACTTC